This TCR beta chain came from a study of Ad26.COV2.S vaccination and SARS-CoV-2 variants. In the study overall: Enrolled in COV1001, the donor was in the Ad26.COV2.S trial arm, which received the vaccine. Into the muscle, Ad26.COV2.S was dosed once or twice, 56 days apart.

Treatment denoted: around 19 received Ad26.COV2.S at low or high dose, single or two shots; 5 received placebo; per-sample allocation not given. Sampling was done on day 63 after the first vaccine or placebo injection. TCRdb keeps only in-frame clones here, not all; method: immunoSEQ multiplex PCR. The table lists 200,000 to 250,000 clones, roughly 90% of them singletons, with about 10% in the top ten. The origin of this receptor is a person aged 18-65 years who received the Ad26.COV2.S COVID-19 vaccine or a placebo. The sample in question was peripheral blood, obtained in a trial of Ad26.COV2.S vaccine versus placebo.

CDR3 nucleotides: TGTGCCAGCAACCTAGGAAGGGTTTTACAGCCCCAGCATTTT. Translated, it gives CASNLGRVLQPQHF. The J gene is TRBJ1-5, the V gene TRBV21-1. TRBV21-1 counts as a pseudogene. This CDR3 is 14 amino acids long.